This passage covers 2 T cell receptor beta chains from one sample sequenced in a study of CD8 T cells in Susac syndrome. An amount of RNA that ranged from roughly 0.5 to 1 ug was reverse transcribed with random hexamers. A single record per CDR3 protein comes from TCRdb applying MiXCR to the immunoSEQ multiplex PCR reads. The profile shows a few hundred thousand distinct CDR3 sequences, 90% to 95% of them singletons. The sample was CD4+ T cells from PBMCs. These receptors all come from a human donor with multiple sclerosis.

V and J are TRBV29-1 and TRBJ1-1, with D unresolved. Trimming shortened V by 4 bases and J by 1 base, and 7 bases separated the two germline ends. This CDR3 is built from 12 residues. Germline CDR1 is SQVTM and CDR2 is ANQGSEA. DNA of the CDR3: TGCAGCGTTGTTCCTGGGAACACTGAAGCTTTCTTT. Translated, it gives CSVVPGNTEAFF.

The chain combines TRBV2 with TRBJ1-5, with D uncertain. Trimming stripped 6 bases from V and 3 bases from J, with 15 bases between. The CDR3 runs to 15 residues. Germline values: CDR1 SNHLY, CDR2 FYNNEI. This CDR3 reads CASSREGVNNQPQHF. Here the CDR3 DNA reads TGTGCCAGCAGCCGAGAGGGAGTGAACAATCAGCCCCAGCATTTT.